Each of the 4 T cell receptor beta chains below was sequenced from the same sample in a study of T cells after yellow fever vaccination. A single record per CDR3 protein comes from TCRdb applying MiXCR to the 5' RACE reads. The table shows some 250,000 distinct CDR3 sequences, with over 3% occurring only once. The sample in question was PBMCs, obtained 15 days after the yellow fever booster vaccination. The receptor source for this set is a man younger than 30 who received the YFV17D yellow fever vaccine.

This clonotype occurred many times. The genes are TRBV6-2 or TRBV6-3 and TRBJ2-7; a weak D match, TRBD1 (5 bases). Trimming removed 3 bases from V and 3 bases from J, with 12 bases in between. The germline V gene has CDR1 MNHEY and CDR2 SVGEGT. The CDR3 runs to 14 residues. DNA for the CDR3: TGTGCCAGCAGTTATCTGCAGGGCCTCTACGAGCAGTACTTC. Protein product: CASSYLQGLYEQYF.

On this clonotype itself: Given the absence of the conserved phenylalanine or tryptophan at the CDR3 end, a read error is likely. The DNA is left out, because the CDR3 cannot be placed on it with certainty; the CDR3 is given as TCRdb lists it. This chain links TRBV19 with TRBJ1-5; TRBD1, as called in the table, went unchecked against the DNA. Inclusive of both ends, the CDR3 amounts to 10 amino acids. The germline CDR1 and CDR2 sequences are LNHDA and SQIVND (reference sequence). Here the CDR3 reads CASRPPQGGS.

This clonotype was counted ten times or more. The gene calls are TRBV5-1 and TRBJ2-3; D not certain. Between the trimmed V and J ends, which lost 4 bases and 6 bases, there was a span of 12 bases. CDR3 size: 13 residues. Germline V gives CDR1 SGHRS, CDR2 YFSETQ. Here the CDR3 DNA reads TGCGCCAGCAGCCAGCCATTCGGCGATACGCAGTATTTT. This codes for CASSQPFGDTQYF.

This clonotype was counted at least ten times. The chain joins TRBV12-3 or TRBV12-4 to TRBJ1-1, with TRBD1 matching 9 bases. The CDR3 loop spans 13 amino acids. Trimming cost V 4 bases and J 3 bases; bases outside gene matches: 0. The CDR3: CASSYRGHTEAFF. The CDR3 region has the DNA TGTGCCAGCAGTTACAGGGGGCACACTGAAGCTTTCTTT.